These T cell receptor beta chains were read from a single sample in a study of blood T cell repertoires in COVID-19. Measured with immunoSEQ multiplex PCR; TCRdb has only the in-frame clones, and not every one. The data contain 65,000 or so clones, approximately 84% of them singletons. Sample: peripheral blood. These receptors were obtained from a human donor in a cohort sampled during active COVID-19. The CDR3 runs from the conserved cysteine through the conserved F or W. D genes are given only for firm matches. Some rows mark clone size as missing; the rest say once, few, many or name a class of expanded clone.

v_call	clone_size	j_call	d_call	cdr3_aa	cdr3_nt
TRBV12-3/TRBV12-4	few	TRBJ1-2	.	CASSNGQYGYTF	TGTGCCAGCAGTAATGGACAGTATGGCTACACCTTC
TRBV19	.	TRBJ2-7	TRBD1	CASSTSGTDYEQYF	TGTGCCAGTAGTACGTCCGGGACAGATTACGAGCAGTACTTC
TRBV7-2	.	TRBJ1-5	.	CASSSTGNSNQPQHF	TGTGCCAGCAGCTCGACGGGAAATAGCAATCAGCCCCAGCATTTT
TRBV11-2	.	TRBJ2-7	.	CASSPDSSYEQYF	TGTGCCAGCAGCCCCGACAGTTCCTACGAGCAGTACTTC
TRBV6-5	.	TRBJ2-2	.	CATKGIAGELFF	TGTGCCACCAAGGGGATAGCCGGGGAGCTGTTTTTT
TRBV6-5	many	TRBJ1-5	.	CASRPDRTSNQPQHF	TGTGCCAGCAGACCCGACAGGACGAGCAATCAGCCCCAGCATTTT
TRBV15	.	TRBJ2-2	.	CATSPHPGTGELFF	TGTGCCACCAGCCCGCATCCGGGGACCGGGGAGCTGTTTTTT
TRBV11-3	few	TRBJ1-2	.	CATGHLYGYTF	TGTGCCACCGGACATCTATATGGCTACACCTTC
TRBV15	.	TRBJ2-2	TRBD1	CATSRGDRVTGELFF	TGTGCCACCAGCAGGGGTGACAGGGTAACCGGGGAGCTGTTTTTT
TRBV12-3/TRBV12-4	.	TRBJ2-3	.	CASSRTSTDTQYF	TGTGCCAGCAGCAGGACTAGCACAGATACGCAGTATTTT
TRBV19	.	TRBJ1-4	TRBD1	CASSTTGSGEKLFF	TGTGCCAGTAGTACGACAGGGAGTGGCGAAAAACTGTTTTTT
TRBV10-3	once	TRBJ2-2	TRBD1	CAISRRPGTGNTGELFF	TGTGCCATCAGCCGACGTCCCGGGACAGGGAACACCGGGGAGCTGTTTTTT
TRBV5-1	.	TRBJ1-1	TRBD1	CASSLLGQENTEAFF	TGCGCCAGCAGCTTGCTGGGACAGGAGAACACTGAAGCTTTCTTT
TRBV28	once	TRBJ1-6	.	CASSPRVSPLHF	TGTGCCAGCAGCCCCCGAGTTTCACCCCTCCACTTT
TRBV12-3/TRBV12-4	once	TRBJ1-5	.	CASSLLGGQPQHF	TGTGCCAGCAGTTTATTGGGGGGGCAGCCCCAGCATTTT
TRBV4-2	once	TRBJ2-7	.	CASSQVGQEGGFYEQYF	TGTGCCAGCAGCCAAGTGGGTCAGGAGGGGGGGTTCTACGAGCAGTACTTC
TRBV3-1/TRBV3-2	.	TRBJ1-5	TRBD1	CASSQTGGNQPQHF	TGTGCCAGCAGCCAGACAGGGGGCAATCAGCCCCAGCATTTT
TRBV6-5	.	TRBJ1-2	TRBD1	CASSPGQVSFYGYTF	TGTGCCAGCAGTCCCGGACAGGTCTCCTTCTATGGCTACACCTTC
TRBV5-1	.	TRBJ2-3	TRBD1	CASSLGQGNPTADTQYF	TGCGCCAGCAGCTTGGGACAGGGGAATCCAACCGCGGATACGCAGTATTTT
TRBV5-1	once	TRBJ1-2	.	CASSPFRGTEGYTF	TGCGCCAGCAGCCCCTTCAGGGGCACTGAGGGCTACACCTTC
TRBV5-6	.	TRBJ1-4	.	CASSLAGGEKLFF	TGTGCCAGCAGCTTGGCCGGCGGGGAAAAACTGTTTTTT
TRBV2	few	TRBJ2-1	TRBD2	CASIQGGPLIREQFF	TGTGCCAGCATCCAGGGAGGGCCCCTAATACGGGAGCAGTTCTTC
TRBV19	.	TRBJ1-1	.	CASSTLWGLDTEAFF	TGTGCCAGTAGTACTCTTTGGGGGCTCGACACTGAAGCTTTCTTT
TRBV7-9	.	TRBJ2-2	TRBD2	CASSLASGRNTGELFF	TGTGCCAGCAGCTTAGCTAGCGGGCGGAACACCGGGGAGCTGTTTTTT
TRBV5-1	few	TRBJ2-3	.	CASSPRSERDTQYF	TGCGCCAGCAGCCCCCGGTCTGAGAGAGATACGCAGTATTTT
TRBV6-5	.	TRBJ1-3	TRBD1	CATQGAASGNTIYF	TGTGCCACGCAGGGGGCCGCCTCTGGAAACACCATATATTTT
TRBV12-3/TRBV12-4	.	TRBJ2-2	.	CASRGEHTGELFF	TGTGCCAGCAGGGGAGAGCACACCGGGGAGCTGTTTTTT
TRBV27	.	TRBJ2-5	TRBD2	CASSSPTSGRWQTQYF	TGTGCCAGCAGTTCCCCGACTAGCGGGAGGTGGCAGACCCAGTACTTC
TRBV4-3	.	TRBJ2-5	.	CASSQGASRQETQYF	TGCGCCAGCAGCCAAGGGGCCAGCCGTCAAGAGACCCAGTACTTC
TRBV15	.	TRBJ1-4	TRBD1	CATSRDLGTGTEKLFF	TGTGCCACCAGCAGAGATTTGGGGACAGGGACTGAAAAACTGTTTTTT
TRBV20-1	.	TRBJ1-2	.	CSASEASWPYGYTF	TGCAGTGCTAGTGAGGCCAGTTGGCCTTATGGCTACACCTTC
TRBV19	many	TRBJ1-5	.	CASKKRDTRSNQPQHF	TGTGCCAGTAAAAAGCGGGACACTCGCAGCAATCAGCCCCAGCATTTT
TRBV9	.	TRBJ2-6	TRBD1	CASSDRQGALPGANVLTF	TGTGCCAGCAGCGACCGACAGGGGGCACTTCCTGGGGCCAACGTCCTGACTTTC
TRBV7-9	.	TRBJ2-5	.	CASSRGGGQETQYF	TGTGCCAGCAGTCGAGGGGGGGGTCAAGAGACCCAGTACTTC